These T cell receptor beta chains were read from a single sample in a study of Ad26.COV2.S vaccination and SARS-CoV-2 variants. Repertoires were generated with immunoSEQ multiplex PCR, while TCRdb's copy carries only in-frame clones and drops some. The top ten clones hold 1.5% to 2% of a sample with about 500,000 clones, 80% to 90% of them seen once. Specimen: peripheral blood, collected in a trial of Ad26.COV2.S vaccine versus placebo. The receptors originated from a person between 18 and 59 years old who received the Ad26.COV2.S COVID-19 vaccine or a placebo. CDR3s include the opening cysteine and the closing phenylalanine or tryptophan.

>TRBV6-5|TRBJ2-3|15
CASSRQGASTDTQYF
>TRBV10-3|TRBJ1-5|12
CAISEGNQPQHF
>TRBV18|TRBJ2-2|14
CASSPRFNTGELFF
>TRBV11-2|TRBJ1-4|13
CASGGQLNEKLFF
>TRBV7-3|TRBJ1-3|15
CASSLNAGNGNTIYF
>TRBV28|TRBJ2-7|14
CASSRGGSSYEQYF
>TRBV29-1|TRBJ2-1|13
CSGQGLGYNEQFF
>TRBV19|TRBJ1-5|15
CASSSSRDIEQPQHF
>TRBV7-3|TRBJ1-6|14
CASSSQGGNSPLHF
>TRBV30|TRBJ2-7|16
CAWSVRTSGRANEQYF
>TRBV10-1|TRBJ2-2|13
CASSGRRDRELFF
>TRBV9|TRBJ2-1|14
CASSVGTVYNEQFF
>TRBV5-8|TRBJ2-5|15
CASSLGDRRQETQYF
>TRBV18|TRBJ2-5|14
CASSPSELQETQYF
>TRBV30|TRBJ1-5|13
CAWSGTEGQPQHF
>TRBV5-4|TRBJ2-5|14
CASSFDRPTETQYF
>TRBV2|TRBJ1-5|14
CASNSDREDQPQHF